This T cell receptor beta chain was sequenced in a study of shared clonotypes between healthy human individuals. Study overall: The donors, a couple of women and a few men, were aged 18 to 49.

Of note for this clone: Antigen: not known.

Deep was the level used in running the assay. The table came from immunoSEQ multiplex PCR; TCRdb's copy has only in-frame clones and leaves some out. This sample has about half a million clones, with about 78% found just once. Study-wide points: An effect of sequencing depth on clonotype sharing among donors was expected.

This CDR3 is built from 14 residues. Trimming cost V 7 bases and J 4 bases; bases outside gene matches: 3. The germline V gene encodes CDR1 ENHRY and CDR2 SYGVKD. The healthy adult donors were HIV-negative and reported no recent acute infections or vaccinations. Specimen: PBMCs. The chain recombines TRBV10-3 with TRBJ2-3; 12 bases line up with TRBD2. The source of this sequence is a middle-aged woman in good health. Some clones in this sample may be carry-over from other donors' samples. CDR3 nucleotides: TGTGCCATCACTAGCGGGAGGGAGGCAGATACGCAGTATTTT. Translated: CAITSGREADTQYF.